Shown below are 30 T cell receptor beta chains from a single sample sequenced in a study of blood T cell repertoires in COVID-19. The repertoire was sequenced with immunoSEQ multiplex PCR; TCRdb's copy has only in-frame clones and lacks some. The sample includes approximately 310,000 clones, approximately 91% of them seen just once. The sample consisted of PBMCs or T cells enriched from blood (not recorded which). These receptors all stem from a man in his sixties who had recovered from COVID-19.

The chain is built from TRBV2 and TRBJ1-5, with D unclear. The CDR3 contains 13 residues. Trimming left V 4 bases short and J 4 bases short, with 8 bases between. From germline, CDR1 is SNHLY and CDR2 FYNNEI. This CDR3 is CASSVFGNQPQHF. DNA for the CDR3: TGTGCCAGCAGTGTCTTCGGTAATCAGCCCCAGCATTTT.

The gene calls are TRBV3-1 (or the pseudogene TRBV3-2) and TRBJ1-4; TRBD1 agrees at 7 bases. CDR1 is LGHDT and CDR2 is YNNKEL in the germline V gene (reference sequence). The junction had 15 bases not matched to a gene; V was cut back by 2 bases and J by 3 bases. CDR3 length equals 19 residues. The CDR3 nucleotides are TGTGCCAGCAGCCAAAAACCAGGGGGACTCTTAAGGGCTAATGAAAAACTGTTTTTT. This gives the protein CASSQKPGGLLRANEKLFF.

CDR3 sequence reads: CASSPRLAGTGELFF. The CDR3 DNA reads as TGTGCCAGCAGCCCCAGACTAGCGGGCACCGGGGAGCTGTTTTTT. This chain uses TRBV4-2 with TRBJ2-2; TRBD2 matches 10 bases. CDR3 length: 15 amino acids. Germline CDR1 and CDR2: LGHNA and YNFKEQ. The ends lost 4 bases at V and 4 bases at J; junction bases unmatched: 3.

The J gene is TRBJ2-1, the V gene TRBV4-1; perhaps TRBD1 as D (5 bases). Per germline, CDR1 MGHRA and CDR2 YSYEKL. CDR3 length equals 16 residues. V was cut by 4 bases and J by 1 base, with 14 bases left in between. The CDR3 spells CASSPRVGASYNEQFF. The DNA for the CDR3 is TGCGCCAGCAGCCCCAGGGTGGGTGCTTCCTACAATGAGCAGTTCTTC.

The J gene is TRBJ1-1, the V gene TRBV18; 9 positions match TRBD1. CDR3 length: 14 amino acids. J gave up 5 bases and V 4 bases, and 5 bases lay outside the gene matches. CDR1 and CDR2 from the germline V gene are KGHSH and LQKENI. CDR3 nucleotide sequence: TGTGCCAGCTCACGGGACAGGGAGAGAACTGAAGCTTTCTTT. Encoded protein: CASSRDRERTEAFF.

The chain has TRBV14 and TRBJ2-7, with a weak D call TRBD1 (5 bases). Trimming took 4 bases from V and 1 from J, leaving 11 bases between them. From germline, CDR1 is SGHDN and CDR2 FVKESK. The CDR3 has 14 amino acids. CDR3: CASSPITGSYEQYF. The CDR3 DNA is TGTGCCAGCAGCCCGATTACAGGATCCTACGAGCAGTACTTC.

This clone was picked up a small number of times. The chain has TRBV12-3 or TRBV12-4 and TRBJ1-2; TRBD1 is a possible D gene (6 bases). Trimming took off 10 bases at V and 0 bases at J, with 12 bases between the two ends. The CDR3 extends over 13 amino acids. The CDR3 DNA is TGTGCCACATGGACAGACTCTAACTATGGCTACACCTTC. Its translation: CATWTDSNYGYTF.

The rearrangement uses TRBV5-4 and TRBJ2-7; D possibly corresponds to TRBD1 (5 bases). The V end lost 2 bases, the J end lost 2 bases, and 14 bases lay between the germline ends. This CDR3 has 15 amino acids. CDR1 and CDR2 (germline): SGHNT, YYREEE (reference sequence). CDR3 amino acids: CASSFTGPFTYEQYF. In nucleotides, the CDR3 is TGTGCCAGCAGCTTTACAGGACCCTTTACCTACGAGCAGTACTTC.

The CDR3 DNA is TGTGCCAGCAGTTCGGGACATTATAACTATGGCTACACCTTC. As protein: CASSSGHYNYGYTF. The V call is TRBV27, the J call TRBJ1-2, with TRBD1 as a possible D gene (6 bases). CDR1 MNHEY and CDR2 SMNVEV come from the germline V gene (reference sequence). The ends were cut back, 4 bases at V and 1 base at J, with 10 bases in the middle. The CDR3 is 14 residues long.

Remarks on this clone: One junction end disagrees with the germline gene, perhaps due to a read error. This chain links TRBV7-7 with TRBJ2-5, with 10 bases fitting TRBD2. Per germline, CDR1 SSHAT and CDR2 FNYEAQ (reference sequence). The CDR3 spans 15 residues. The CDR3 loop reads CASSPRTSGQETQYF. For the CDR3, the DNA is TGTGCTAGCAGCCCGAGGACTAGCGGTCAAGAGACCCAGTACTTC.

This chain connects TRBV7-3 to TRBJ2-1, with D maybe TRBD2 (5 bases). Germline assignment: CDR1 SGHTA and CDR2 FQGTGA. The CDR3 runs 13 residues. V was cut by 0 bases and J by 15 bases, with 15 bases left in between. The CDR3 nucleotides read TGTGCCAGCAGCTTAACGGGAGCTGGGAGCATGTTCTTC. Translating it yields CASSLTGAGSMFF.

The chain has TRBV19 and TRBJ1-4, with 7 bases aligning to TRBD1. The V segment lost 7 bases and the J segment 0 bases; nucleotides outside the gene matches: 11. CDR1 LNHDA and CDR2 SQIVND come from the germline V gene (reference sequence). This CDR3 region has 17 residues. The DNA of the CDR3 is TGTGCCAGTAAACTTATGGGACAGATGACAACTAATGAAAAACTGTTTTTT. It yields the protein CASKLMGQMTTNEKLFF.

The chain is built from TRBV5-4 and TRBJ2-2; D is possibly TRBD1 (6 bases). The CDR3 has 17 residues. Germline lookup yields CDR1 SGHNT and CDR2 YYREEE (reference sequence). The germline V and J ends were trimmed by 1 base and 7 bases, with 20 bases remaining between them. The CDR3 protein is CASSLLGPQGLGGELFF. The CDR3 nucleotides are TGTGCCAGCAGCTTGTTGGGACCCCAGGGGTTAGGCGGGGAGCTGTTTTTT.

V and J are TRBV15 and TRBJ2-3, with D hard to call. V was shortened by 2 bases and J by 6 bases, with 6 bases between the two germline ends. Germline-derived CDR1 and CDR2 are LNHNV and YYDKDF (reference sequence). The CDR3 runs to 12 residues. In nucleotides, the CDR3 is TGTGCCACCAGCAGACTATTTGATACGCAGTATTTT. Protein product: CATSRLFDTQYF.

This sequence joins TRBV5-8 and TRBJ1-1; D perhaps matches TRBD1 (6 bases). Germline CDR1 reads SGHTS; CDR2 reads YDEGEE. There are 17 residues in the CDR3. The ends were cut back, 6 bases at V and 1 base at J, with 22 bases in the middle. The CDR3 region is CASIIGTLDSQNTEAFF. The CDR3, as DNA: TGTGCCAGCATCATTGGGACCCTGGACAGCCAGAACACTGAAGCTTTCTTT.

The V gene is TRBV29-1, the J gene TRBJ2-7, with D possibly matching TRBD1 (7 bases). CDR1 and CDR2 (germline): SQVTM, ANQGSEA. The CDR3 has 13 residues. V shed 6 bases and J shed 7 bases, with 19 bases lying between them. CDR3 DNA: TGCAGCGTCGATGGAGGGGGCGGGCAAGAGCAGTACTTC. It is translated as CSVDGGGGQEQYF.

V is TRBV3-1 (or the pseudogene TRBV3-2) and J is TRBJ2-2; 10 bases map to TRBD2. This CDR3 is 17 amino acids long. From germline, CDR1 is LGHDT and CDR2 YNNKEL (reference sequence). J was trimmed by 1 base and V by 3 bases; bases with no gene match: 5. The DNA for the CDR3 is TGTGCCAGCAGCCAGGAATGGACTAGCGGGAACACCGGGGAGCTGTTTTTT. Amino acid sequence: CASSQEWTSGNTGELFF.

This clone has more than one count but fewer than ten. This rearrangement joins TRBV5-5 to TRBJ1-1; D is unclear. The V end lost 1 base, the J end lost 1 base, and 8 bases lay between the germline ends. CDR1 and CDR2 (germline): SGHKS, YYEKEE (reference sequence). The length of the CDR3 is 14 residues. The CDR3 DNA sequence: TGTGCCAGCAGCTTGTGGCAGGCGAACACTGAAGCTTTCTTT. Its translation: CASSLWQANTEAFF.

CDR3 loop: CASSPPAGEQFF. The DNA of the CDR3 is TGTGCCAGTAGTCCACCAGCGGGAGAGCAGTTCTTC. The rearrangement uses TRBV19 and TRBJ2-1; 7 bases line up with TRBD2. Looked up from germline, CDR1 is LNHDA and CDR2 is SQIVND (reference sequence). V was pared by 5 bases and J by 10 bases, with 5 bases of the junction left unmatched. The CDR3 consists of 12 residues.

The genes are TRBV28 and TRBJ1-5; TRBD1 might be the D (5 bases). CDR1 and CDR2 from the germline V gene are MDHEN and SYDVKM. This CDR3 region has 13 residues. The V end lost 3 bases, the J end lost 4 bases, and 7 bases lay between the germline ends. The CDR3 is CASSFQGNQPQHF. The DNA of the CDR3 is TGTGCCAGCAGTTTCCAGGGTAATCAGCCCCAGCATTTT.

The CDR3 sequence is CASKFVGEGGGEQFF. The DNA of the CDR3 is TGTGCCAGCAAGTTTGTGGGAGAAGGGGGCGGGGAGCAGTTCTTC. The chain carries TRBV28 and TRBJ2-1; 7 nucleotides line up with TRBD1. Germline assignment: CDR1 MDHEN and CDR2 SYDVKM. This CDR3 is built from 15 residues. The ends lost 7 bases at V and 10 bases at J; junction bases unmatched: 16.

V and J are TRBV3-1 (or the pseudogene TRBV3-2) and TRBJ2-7; 14 nucleotides match TRBD2. Germline V gene lookup returns CDR1 LGHDT and CDR2 YNNKEL (reference sequence). The trim removed 4 bases at V and 4 bases at J, leaving 0 bases unmatched. The length of the CDR3 is 14 residues. CDR3 residues: CASSRTSGRYEQYF. The CDR3 DNA reads TGTGCCAGCAGCCGGACTAGCGGGAGGTACGAGCAGTACTTC.

This clone was observed a single time. This chain joins TRBV7-3 and TRBJ2-3; possible D gene TRBD2, 5 bases. The germline V gene has CDR1 SGHTA and CDR2 FQGTGA. V lost 5 bases and J lost 0, with 18 bases in between. This CDR3 comprises 17 residues. DNA of the CDR3: TGTGCCAGCAGCGGCAATGGACTCCGAGGGAGCACAGATACGCAGTATTTT. Protein product: CASSGNGLRGSTDTQYF.

The rearrangement links TRBV18 to TRBJ1-5, with unresolved D. Germline CDR1 is KGHSH and CDR2 is LQKENI. The CDR3 consists of 12 residues. V lost 3 bases to trimming and J lost 9 bases, with 9 bases between them. CDR3 loop: CASSPLSGPQHF. The CDR3 DNA reads TGTGCCAGCTCACCCCTTTCCGGGCCCCAGCATTTT.

The rearrangement links TRBV9 to TRBJ2-2, with TRBD1 matching 7 bases. The CDR3 has 15 residues. Germline trimming cut 3 bases from V and 2 bases from J; bases unmatched to any gene: 4. Germline loops: CDR1 SGDLS, CDR2 YYNGEE. CDR3 protein: CASSAGQINTGELFF. Written as DNA, the CDR3 is TGTGCCAGCAGCGCGGGACAGATAAACACCGGGGAGCTGTTTTTT.

The gene calls are TRBV12-5 and TRBJ1-2, with 9 bases matching TRBD1. The junction had 5 bases not matched to a gene; V was cut back by 3 bases and J by 0 bases. Germline CDR1 LGHNT, CDR2 FRNRAP. The CDR3 loop spans 16 amino acids. The CDR3 reads CASGFTDRGSNYGYTF. Written as DNA, the CDR3 is TGTGCTAGTGGTTTTACCGACAGGGGGTCTAACTATGGCTACACCTTC. Supplemented by reference TRBV12-5 and TRBJ1-2, the full variable domain reads DARVTQTPRHKVTEMGQEVTMRCQPILGHNTVFWYRQTMMQGLELLAYFRNRAPLDDSGMPKDRFSAEMPDATLATLKIQPSEPRDSAVYFCASGFTDRGSNYGYTFGSGTRLTVV.

The chain recombines TRBV3-1 (or the pseudogene TRBV3-2) with TRBJ1-4; D uncertain. The V gene lost 1 base and the J gene lost 1 base, with 10 bases spanning the gap. The germline V gene has CDR1 LGHDT and CDR2 YNNKEL (reference sequence). This CDR3 has 16 residues. The DNA for the CDR3 is TGTGCCAGCAGCCAAGCAATCCGGGGAACTAATGAAAAACTGTTTTTT. This translates into CASSQAIRGTNEKLFF.

DNA for the CDR3: TGTGCCACCAGCAGAGATCGGGGGGGAAAAGCTTTCTTT. It specifies CATSRDRGGKAFF. V is TRBV15 and J is TRBJ1-1; a weak D match, TRBD1 (5 bases). CDR1 is LNHNV, CDR2 YYDKDF, per germline (reference sequence). This CDR3 has 13 amino acids. The V and J ends lost 0 bases and 9 bases respectively, with 11 bases between them.

This chain joins TRBV12-5 and TRBJ2-6; tentatively, D is TRBD2 (7 bases). V was pared by 9 bases and J by 0 bases, with 24 bases between. The CDR3 runs 19 residues. Germline loops: CDR1 LGHNT, CDR2 FRNRAP. CDR3 in DNA: TGTGCTAGCTTGGTAGGGGGAGGGGGATCTTCCTCTGGGGCCAACGTCCTGACTTTC. This codes for CASLVGGGGSSSGANVLTF.

The CDR3 is CASRIADYNEQFF. The CDR3 nucleotides are TGTGCCAGCAGGATAGCGGATTACAATGAGCAGTTCTTC. The chain links TRBV12-3 or TRBV12-4 to TRBJ2-1; possible D gene TRBD2, 6 bases. V gave up 6 bases and J gave up 4 bases, with 10 bases separating them. This CDR3 has 13 residues.